Reported below is one T cell receptor (beta chain). Its antigen remains unknown. Clones were sequenced by immunoSEQ multiplex PCR, and TCRdb holds only the in-frame ones, with some missing. This repertoire shows about 82,000 clones, 83% found once; its top ten account for approximately 1.3%. CDR3 size: 13 residues. Germline-derived CDR1 and CDR2 are ENHRY and SYGVKD. Between the trimmed V and J ends, which lost 10 bases and 2 bases, there was a span of 13 bases. The data derive from a study of T cell responses to AZD1222 COVID-19 vaccine. Overall study findings and caveats: Donors were chiefly white British, with a greater number of females, and clonal diversity was perhaps underestimated. Targeting of unmutated variant regions was reportedly seen in nearly half of spike-specific TCRs. Only after the peak T cell response were repertoires sampled. Spike-specific TCR breadth and depth both grew after two AZD1222 doses.

The starting material was peripheral blood, obtained 28 days after the second AZD1222 dose. V gene TRBV10-3 combines with J gene TRBJ2-3; D may be TRBD2 (6 bases). The sequence was obtained from an adult who received the AZD1222 COVID-19 vaccine. The CDR3 nucleotides read TGTGCCACCCGGGACTCCCACACAGATACGCAGTATTTT. It encodes CATRDSHTDTQYF.